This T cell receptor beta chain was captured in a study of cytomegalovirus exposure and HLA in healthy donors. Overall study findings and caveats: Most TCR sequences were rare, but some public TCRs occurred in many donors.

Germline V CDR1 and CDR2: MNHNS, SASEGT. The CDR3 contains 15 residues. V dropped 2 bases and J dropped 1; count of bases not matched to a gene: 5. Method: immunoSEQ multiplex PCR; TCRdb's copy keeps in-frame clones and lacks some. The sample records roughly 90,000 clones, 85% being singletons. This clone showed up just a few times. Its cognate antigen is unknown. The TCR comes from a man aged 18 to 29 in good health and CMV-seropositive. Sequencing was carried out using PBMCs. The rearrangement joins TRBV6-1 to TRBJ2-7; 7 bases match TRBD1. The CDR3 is CASSEPGQRSYEQYF. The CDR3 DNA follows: TGTGCCAGCAGTGAACCGGGACAGCGATCCTACGAGCAGTACTTC.